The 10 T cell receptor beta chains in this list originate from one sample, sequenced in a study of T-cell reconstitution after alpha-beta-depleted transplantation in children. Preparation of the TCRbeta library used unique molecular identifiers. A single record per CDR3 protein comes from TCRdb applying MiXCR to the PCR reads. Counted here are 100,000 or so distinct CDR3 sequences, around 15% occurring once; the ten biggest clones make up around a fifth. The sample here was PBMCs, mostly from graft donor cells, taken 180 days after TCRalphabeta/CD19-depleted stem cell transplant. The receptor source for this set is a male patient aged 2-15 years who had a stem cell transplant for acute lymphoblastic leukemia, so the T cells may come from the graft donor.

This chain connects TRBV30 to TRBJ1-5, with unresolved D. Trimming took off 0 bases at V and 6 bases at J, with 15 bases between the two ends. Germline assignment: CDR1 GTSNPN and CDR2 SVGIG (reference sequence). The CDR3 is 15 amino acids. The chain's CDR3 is CAWSVSRAGGQPQHF. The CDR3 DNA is TGTGCCTGGAGTGTCTCTAGGGCAGGAGGTCAGCCCCAGCATTTT.

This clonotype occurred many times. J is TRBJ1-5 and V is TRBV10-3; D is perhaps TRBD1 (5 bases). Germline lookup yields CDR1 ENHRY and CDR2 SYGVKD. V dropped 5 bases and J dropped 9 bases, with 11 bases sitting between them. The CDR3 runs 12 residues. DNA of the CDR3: TGTGCCATCAGTTCCGACAGCCTGCCCCAGCATTTT. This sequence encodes CAISSDSLPQHF.

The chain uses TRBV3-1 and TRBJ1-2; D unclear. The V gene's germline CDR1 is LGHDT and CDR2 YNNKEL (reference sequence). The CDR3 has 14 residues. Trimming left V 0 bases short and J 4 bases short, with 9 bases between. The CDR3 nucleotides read TGTGCCAGCAGCCAAGAAGGTGACGGCTATGGCTACACCTTC. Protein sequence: CASSQEGDGYGYTF.

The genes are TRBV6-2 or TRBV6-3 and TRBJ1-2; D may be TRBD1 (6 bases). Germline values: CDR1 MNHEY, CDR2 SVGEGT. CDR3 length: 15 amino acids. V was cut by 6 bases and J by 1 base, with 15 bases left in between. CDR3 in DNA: TGTGCCAGCAGGCAGCGACAGGACCTTAACTATGGCTACACCTTC. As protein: CASRQRQDLNYGYTF.

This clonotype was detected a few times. CDR3 DNA: TGTGCCAGCAGTTACTCGGGGACTCTGACAGGCCTTAATTCACCCCTCCACTTT. It is translated as CASSYSGTLTGLNSPLHF. The chain recombines TRBV6-5 with TRBJ1-6, with D maybe TRBD1 (6 bases). This CDR3 region has 18 residues. V was clipped by 0 bases and J by 6 bases, with 18 bases between them. Germline lookup yields CDR1 MNHEY and CDR2 SVGAGI.

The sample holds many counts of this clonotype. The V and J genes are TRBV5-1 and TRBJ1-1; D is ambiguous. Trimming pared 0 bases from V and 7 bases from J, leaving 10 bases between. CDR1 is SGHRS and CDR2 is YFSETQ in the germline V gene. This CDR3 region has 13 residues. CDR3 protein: CASSLVSGIEAFF. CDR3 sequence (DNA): TGCGCCAGCAGCTTGGTATCCGGAATTGAAGCTTTCTTT.

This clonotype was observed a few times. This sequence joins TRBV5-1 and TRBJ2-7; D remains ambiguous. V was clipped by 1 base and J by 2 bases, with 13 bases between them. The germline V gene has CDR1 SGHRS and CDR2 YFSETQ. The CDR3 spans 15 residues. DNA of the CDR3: TGCGCCAGCAGCTTGTTTCGCGAAACTACCTACGAGCAGTACTTC. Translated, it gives CASSLFRETTYEQYF.

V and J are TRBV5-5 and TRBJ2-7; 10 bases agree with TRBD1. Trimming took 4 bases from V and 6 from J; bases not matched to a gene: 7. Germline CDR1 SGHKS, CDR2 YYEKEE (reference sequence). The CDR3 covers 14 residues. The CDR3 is CASSAGTGEGEQYF. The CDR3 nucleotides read TGTGCCAGCAGCGCCGGGACAGGGGAGGGCGAGCAGTACTTC.

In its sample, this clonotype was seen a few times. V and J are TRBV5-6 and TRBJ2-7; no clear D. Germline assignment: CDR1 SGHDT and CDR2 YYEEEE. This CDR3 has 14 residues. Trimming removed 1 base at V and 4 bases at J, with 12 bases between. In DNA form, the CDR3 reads TGTGCCAGCAGCTTGTGGTGGGTTGGGTACGAGCAGTACTTC. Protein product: CASSLWWVGYEQYF. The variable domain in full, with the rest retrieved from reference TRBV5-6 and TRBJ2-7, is DAGVTQSPTHLIKTRGQQVTLRCSPKSGHDTVSWYQQALGQGPQFIFQYYEEEERQRGNFPDRFSGHQFPNYSSELNVNALLLGDSALYLCASSLWWVGYEQYFGPGTRLTVT.

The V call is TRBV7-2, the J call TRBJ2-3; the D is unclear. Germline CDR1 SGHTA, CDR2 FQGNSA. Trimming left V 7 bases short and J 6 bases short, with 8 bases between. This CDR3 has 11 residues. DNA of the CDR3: TGTGCCAGCACCTCTGGGGATACGCAGTATTTT. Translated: CASTSGDTQYF.